A single sample gave rise to the 2 T cell receptor beta chains below, sequenced in a study of post-analysis software for immune sequencing data. Study-wide results and limits: A handful of TRBV segments were significantly more frequent in patients than in controls. TRBV5-6, TRBV5-1 and TRBV20-1 were among these segments.

TCR beta cDNA libraries had unique molecular identifiers. TCRdb analysed the PCR reads with MiXCR anew, one entry per CDR3 protein. The sample carries about 500,000 distinct CDR3 sequences, 45% recorded once. The antigens for these receptors are not known. Source material: blood. The origin of the receptors is a girl between 5 and 17 years old with multiple sclerosis.

The chain couples TRBV12-3 or TRBV12-4 to TRBJ1-2, with a tentative D call TRBD1 (6 bases). V lost 5 bases and J lost 7, with 20 bases in between. This CDR3 comprises 15 residues. CDR3 region: CASSPQRWGGGGYTF. For the CDR3, the DNA is TGTGCCAGCAGTCCCCAGAGGTGGGGGGGCGGTGGCTACACCTTC.

The chain uses TRBV6-1 and TRBJ1-2, with 8 nucleotides matching TRBD1. The CDR3 loop spans 16 amino acids. Trimming took 4 bases from V and 4 from J; bases not matched to a gene: 11. CDR1 MNHNS and CDR2 SASEGT come from the germline V gene. The CDR3 is CASSAAGQGPVYGYTF. DNA for the CDR3: TGTGCCAGCAGTGCCGCCGGACAGGGTCCTGTCTATGGCTACACCTTC.